The 9 T cell receptor beta chains listed next were all sequenced from one sample in a study of T cell responses to AZD1222 COVID-19 vaccine. The protocol was immunoSEQ multiplex PCR, while the TCRdb copy is restricted to in-frame clones and leaves out a portion. The repertoire holds under 200,000 clones, with about 91% as singletons. This sample comprised peripheral blood, obtained on day 0 of MenACWY control vaccination. These receptor sequences come from an adult in good health.

The CDR3 region is CASSLSRGFGSLHF. The CDR3 DNA follows: TGTGCCAGCAGTTTATCGCGGGGCTTCGGGTCCCTCCACTTT. The chain combines TRBV27 with TRBJ1-6, with D possibly matching TRBD1 (5 bases). The germline gives CDR1 MNHEY, CDR2 SMNVEV (reference sequence). Trimming cost V 0 bases and J 14 bases, with 14 bases left between them. This CDR3 has 14 amino acids.

The rearrangement uses TRBV27 and TRBJ1-4, with D perhaps matching TRBD1 (5 bases). V lost 7 bases and J lost 3, with 12 bases in between. There are 14 residues in the CDR3. Germline V gene lookup returns CDR1 MNHEY and CDR2 SMNVEV (reference sequence). The chain's CDR3 is CASTNLGANEKLFF. The CDR3 DNA follows: TGTGCCAGCACAAACTTGGGGGCTAATGAAAAACTGTTTTTT.

This chain uses TRBV10-3 with TRBJ2-3; 10 positions agree with TRBD2. CDR1 and CDR2 (germline): ENHRY, SYGVKD. V gave up 6 bases and J gave up 7 bases; unmatched junction bases: 4. The CDR3 is 13 residues long. The CDR3 nucleotides are TGTGCCATCAGGGGACTAGCGTTGCATACGCAGTATTTT. Amino acid sequence: CAIRGLALHTQYF.

The V gene is TRBV7-2, the J gene TRBJ2-3; 9 bases match TRBD2. CDR1 SGHTA and CDR2 FQGNSA come from the germline V gene. The CDR3 has 16 residues. Trimming at V came to 3 bases and at J to 1 base, leaving 5 bases not matched to a gene. The CDR3 region has the DNA TGTGCCAGCAGCTTCACGGCGGGAGGGGGCACAGATACGCAGTATTTT. The encoded protein is CASSFTAGGGTDTQYF.

This clone was picked up one time. The chain combines TRBV7-2 with TRBJ1-5, with 7 nucleotides matching TRBD1. The CDR3 spans 15 residues. V lost 6 bases, J lost 3 bases, and 8 bases stayed unmatched. Germline V gene lookup returns CDR1 SGHTA and CDR2 FQGNSA. The CDR3 region has the DNA TGTGCCAGCAGTTCTCAGGGGGTAAACAATCAGCCCCAGCATTTT. Translated, it gives CASSSQGVNNQPQHF.

This rearrangement joins TRBV18 to TRBJ1-5; the match to TRBD1 covers 8 bases. Germline V CDR1 and CDR2: KGHSH, LQKENI. This CDR3 has 17 residues. The V segment lost 2 bases and the J segment 6 bases; nucleotides outside the gene matches: 12. CDR3 sequence reads: CASSPGFMAGGRQPQHF. As DNA, the CDR3 is TGTGCCAGCTCACCAGGATTTATGGCAGGGGGCCGTCAGCCCCAGCATTTT.

With respect to this clone: Other DNA variants within this sample encode the same CDR3. The chain employs TRBV2 and TRBJ2-2, with D perhaps assigned TRBD1 or TRBD2 (5 bases each). V lost 2 bases and J 3 bases, leaving 10 bases between the germline ends. CDR3 length equals 15 residues. Germline CDR1 and CDR2: SNHLY and FYNNEI. The CDR3 region has the DNA TGTGCCAGCAGTGAAAGGGGACCCGACACCGGGGAGCTGTTTTTT. Residues: CASSERGPDTGELFF.

This chain's CDR3 is CASSYSGRGKNTIYF. The CDR3 DNA is TGTGCCAGCAGTTACTCCGGCAGGGGTAAAAACACCATATATTTT. This sequence joins TRBV6-6 and TRBJ1-3; maybe TRBD1 (6 bases). This CDR3 comprises 15 residues. Deletions cut 0 bases from V and 6 bases from J, with 12 bases between. Germline V CDR1 and CDR2: MNHNY, SVGAGI (reference sequence).

This clone was seen just once. V is TRBV9 and J is TRBJ2-2; tentatively, D is TRBD2 (6 bases). Germline loops: CDR1 SGDLS, CDR2 YYNGEE. Deletions cut 5 bases from V and 0 bases from J, with 14 bases between. The CDR3 covers 16 residues. CDR3 nucleotide sequence: TGTGCCAGCAGTCCCGGCTCGGGAGCGAACACCGGGGAGCTGTTTTTT. Protein sequence: CASSPGSGANTGELFF.